This T cell receptor beta chain was profiled in a study of beta chain features in type 1 diabetes. This clone was picked up a small number of times. Reverse transcription of all isolated RNA meant that expressed TCRB transcripts were sequenced. TCRdb keeps only in-frame clones here, not all; method: immunoSEQ multiplex PCR. The sample records about 290,000 clones, roughly 8% being singletons. The CDR3 covers 11 residues. V gave up 4 bases and J gave up 2 bases, with 2 bases separating them. CDR1 and CDR2 (germline): SGHRS, YFSETQ. V and J are TRBV5-1 and TRBJ2-3; D not certain. This receptor was obtained from a woman under 30 in good health. Sequencing was performed on central memory CD4+ T cells from blood. As DNA, the CDR3 is TGCGCCAGCAGCGTCACAGATACGCAGTATTTT. It codes for CASSVTDTQYF.